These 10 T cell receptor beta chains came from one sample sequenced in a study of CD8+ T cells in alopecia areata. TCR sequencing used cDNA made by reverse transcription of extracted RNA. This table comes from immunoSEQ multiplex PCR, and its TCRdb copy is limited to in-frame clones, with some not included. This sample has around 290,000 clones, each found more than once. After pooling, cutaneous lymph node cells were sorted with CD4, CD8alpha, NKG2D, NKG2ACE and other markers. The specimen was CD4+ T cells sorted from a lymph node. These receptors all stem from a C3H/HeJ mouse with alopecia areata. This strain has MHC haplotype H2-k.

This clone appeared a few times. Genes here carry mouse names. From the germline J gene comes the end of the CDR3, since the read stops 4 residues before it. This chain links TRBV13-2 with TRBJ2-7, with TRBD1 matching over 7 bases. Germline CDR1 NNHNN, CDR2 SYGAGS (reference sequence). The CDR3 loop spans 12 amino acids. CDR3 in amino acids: CASGHRGYEQYF. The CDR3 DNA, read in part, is TGTGCCAGCGGTCACAGGGGATAT.

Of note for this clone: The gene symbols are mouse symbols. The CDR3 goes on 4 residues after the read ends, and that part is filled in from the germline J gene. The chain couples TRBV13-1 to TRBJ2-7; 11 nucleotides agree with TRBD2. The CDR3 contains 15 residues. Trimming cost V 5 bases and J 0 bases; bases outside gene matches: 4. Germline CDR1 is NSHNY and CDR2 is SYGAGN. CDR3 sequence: CASRRTGGFSYEQYF. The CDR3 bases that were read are TGTGCCAGCAGACGGACTGGGGGGTTCTCCTAT.

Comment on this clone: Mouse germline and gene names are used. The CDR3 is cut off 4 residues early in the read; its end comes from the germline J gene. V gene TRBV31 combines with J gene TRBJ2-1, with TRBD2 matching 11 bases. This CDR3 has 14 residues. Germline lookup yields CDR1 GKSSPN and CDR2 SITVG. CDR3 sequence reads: CAWTQDWGDAEQFF. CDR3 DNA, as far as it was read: TGTGCCTGGACCCAGGACTGGGGGGACGCT.

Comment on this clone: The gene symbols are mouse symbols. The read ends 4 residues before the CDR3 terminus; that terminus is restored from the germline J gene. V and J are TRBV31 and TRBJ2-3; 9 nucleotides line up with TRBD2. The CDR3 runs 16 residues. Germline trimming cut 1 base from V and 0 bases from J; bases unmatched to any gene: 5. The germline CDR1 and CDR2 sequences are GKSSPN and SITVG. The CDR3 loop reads CAWSPGTGLSAETLYF. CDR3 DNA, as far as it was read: TGTGCCTGGAGTCCCGGGACTGGGCTTAGTGCAGAA.

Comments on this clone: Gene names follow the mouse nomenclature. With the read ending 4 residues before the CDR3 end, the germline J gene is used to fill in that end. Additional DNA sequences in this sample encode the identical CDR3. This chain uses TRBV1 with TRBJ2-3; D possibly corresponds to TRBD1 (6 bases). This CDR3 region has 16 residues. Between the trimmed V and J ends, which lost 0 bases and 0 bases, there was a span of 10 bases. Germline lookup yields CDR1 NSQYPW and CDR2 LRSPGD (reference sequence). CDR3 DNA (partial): TGCACCTGCAGTGCAGATGGAGGGGGTAGTGCAGAA. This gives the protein CTCSADGGGSAE. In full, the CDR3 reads CTCSADGGGSAETLYF.

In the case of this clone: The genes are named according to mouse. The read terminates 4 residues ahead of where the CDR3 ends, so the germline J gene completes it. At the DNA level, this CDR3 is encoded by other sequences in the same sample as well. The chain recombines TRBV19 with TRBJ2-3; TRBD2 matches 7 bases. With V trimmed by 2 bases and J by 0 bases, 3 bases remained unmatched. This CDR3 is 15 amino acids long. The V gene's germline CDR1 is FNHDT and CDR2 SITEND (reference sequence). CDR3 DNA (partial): TGTGCCAGCAGTATCTCGGGGGGGAGTGCAGAA. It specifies CASSISGGSAE. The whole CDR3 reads CASSISGGSAETLYF.

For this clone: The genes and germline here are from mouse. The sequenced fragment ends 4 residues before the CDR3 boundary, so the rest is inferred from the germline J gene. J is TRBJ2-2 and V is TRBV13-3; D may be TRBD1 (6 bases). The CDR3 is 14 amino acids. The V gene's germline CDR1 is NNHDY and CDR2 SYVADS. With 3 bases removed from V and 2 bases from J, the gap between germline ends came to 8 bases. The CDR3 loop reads CASSGTVNTGQLYF. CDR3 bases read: TGTGCCAGCAGTGGGACAGTCAACACCGGG.

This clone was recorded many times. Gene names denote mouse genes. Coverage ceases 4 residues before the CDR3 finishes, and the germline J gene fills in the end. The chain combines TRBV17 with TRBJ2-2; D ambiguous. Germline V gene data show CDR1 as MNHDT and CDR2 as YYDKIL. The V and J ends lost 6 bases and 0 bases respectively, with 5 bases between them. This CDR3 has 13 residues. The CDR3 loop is CASRQANTGQLYF. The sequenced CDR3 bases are TGTGCTAGCAGACAAGCAAACACCGGG.

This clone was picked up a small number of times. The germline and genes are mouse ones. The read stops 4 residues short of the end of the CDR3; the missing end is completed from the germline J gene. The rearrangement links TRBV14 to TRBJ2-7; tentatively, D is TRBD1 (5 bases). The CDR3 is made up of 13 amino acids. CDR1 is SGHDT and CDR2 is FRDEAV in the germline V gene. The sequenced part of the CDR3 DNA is TGTGCCAGCAGCCTCACGGACAAATAT. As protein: CASSLTDKY. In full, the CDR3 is CASSLTDKYEQYF.

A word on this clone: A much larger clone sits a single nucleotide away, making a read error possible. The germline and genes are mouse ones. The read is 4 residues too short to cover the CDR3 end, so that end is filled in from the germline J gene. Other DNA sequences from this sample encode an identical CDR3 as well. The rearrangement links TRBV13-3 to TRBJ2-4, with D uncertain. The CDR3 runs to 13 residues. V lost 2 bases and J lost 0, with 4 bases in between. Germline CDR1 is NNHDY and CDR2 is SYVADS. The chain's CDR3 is CASSESSQNTLYF. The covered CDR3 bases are TGTGCCAGCAGTGAAAGTAGTCAAAAC.